This T cell receptor beta chain was retrieved from a study of T-cell memory formation after mild COVID-19. Findings and limits, study-wide: Day 15 to 85 contracting clones showed balanced CD4/CD8; day 15 to 37 expanders favored CD4+.

From germline, CDR1 is ENHRY and CDR2 SYGVKD. The CDR3 extends over 17 amino acids. Trimming removed 3 bases from V and 7 bases from J; junction bases left unmatched: 13. This clonotype was counted between two and nine times. The target antigen is unknown. It was 5'RACE with constant-segment primers that produced the TCR alpha and TCR beta cDNA libraries, which carried sample barcodes and UMIs. TCRdb reanalysed the 5' RACE reads using MiXCR and keeps one entry per CDR3 protein. The sample holds hundreds of thousands of distinct CDR3 sequences, over 15% seen once. The genes are TRBV10-3 and TRBJ2-3, with 10 bases matching TRBD2. This TCR was recovered from an adult woman who had mild COVID-19 (a few samples of this study predate the infection). Cell type and time point are not known. Sequencing was done on a sample of PBMCs or a T cell subset sorted from them (not recorded which). The CDR3 DNA reads TGTGCCATCAGTGACCCTTTTCTAGCGGGGGCCGGGCATACGCAGTATTTT. Translated, it gives CAISDPFLAGAGHTQYF.